A single sample is the source of the 17 T cell receptor beta chains below, sequenced in a study of response to subunit inactivated influenza vaccine. Via MiXCR, TCRdb re-called the RT-PCR reads, giving one row per CDR3 protein. The sample yields around 650,000 distinct CDR3 sequences, less than 20% seen once. This specimen was PBMCs from blood, taken less than 13 days after vaccination. These receptors originate from a man aged 50 to 60 who received an inactivated influenza vaccine.

This clonotype was counted between two and nine times. The J gene is TRBJ2-3, the V gene TRBV3-1; 9 bases are shared with TRBD2. Per the germline V gene, CDR1 is LGHDT and CDR2 is YNNKEL (reference sequence). The CDR3 is 15 residues long. V gave up 4 bases and J gave up 8 bases; unmatched junction bases: 10. The CDR3 region is CASSPGVAGVTTQYF. CDR3 DNA sequence: TGTGCCAGCAGCCCCGGGGTAGCGGGAGTAACTACGCAGTATTTT.

CDR3 bases: TGCAGCGCCCGAGGACAGGGTAATGAAAAACTGTTTTTT. It yields the protein CSARGQGNEKLFF. This sequence joins TRBV29-1 and TRBJ1-4; 8 bases are a match to TRBD1. CDR1 and CDR2 from the germline V gene are SQVTM and ANQGSEA. The ends lost 7 bases at V and 4 bases at J; junction bases unmatched: 5. CDR3 size: 13 residues.

This clonotype has at least ten counts. This chain links TRBV10-3 with TRBJ1-5; D is perhaps TRBD1 (5 bases). Germline CDR1 ENHRY, CDR2 SYGVKD. V was trimmed by 2 bases and J by 7 bases, leaving 12 bases between them. CDR3 size: 14 residues. The CDR3: CAISEGQGGQPQHF. The CDR3, as DNA: TGTGCCATCAGTGAGGGGCAGGGCGGCCAGCCCCAGCATTTT.

The CDR3 here is CASSLALQGYKNIQYF. The DNA of the CDR3 is TGCGCCAGCAGCTTGGCGCTCCAGGGGTACAAAAACATTCAGTACTTC. This chain links TRBV5-1 with TRBJ2-4, with D possibly matching TRBD1 (6 bases). This CDR3 spans 16 amino acids. In germline, CDR1 is SGHRS, CDR2 YFSETQ. Trimming took off 0 bases at V and 3 bases at J, with 13 bases between the two ends.

Many counts were recorded for this clonotype. CDR3 residues: CASSFRQGSYNEQFF. The DNA of the CDR3 is TGTGCCAGCAGCTTCCGACAGGGTTCCTACAATGAGCAGTTCTTC. This chain uses TRBV7-2 with TRBJ2-1, with 7 bases identical to TRBD1. Germline CDR1 is SGHTA and CDR2 is FQGNSA. J gave up 1 base and V 3 bases, and 3 bases lay outside the gene matches. This CDR3 is 15 amino acids long.

In its sample, this clonotype was seen many times. The chain is built from TRBV6-2 or TRBV6-3 and TRBJ2-7, with 7 bases lining up with TRBD1. Trimming took 6 bases from V and 0 from J; bases not matched to a gene: 5. This CDR3 comprises 14 residues. CDR1 is MNHEY and CDR2 is SVGEGT in the germline V gene. The CDR3 nucleotides read TGTGCCAGCAGCCCGGGACAGACCTCCTACGAGCAGTACTTC. As protein: CASSPGQTSYEQYF.

The chain combines TRBV7-2 with TRBJ1-1; D possibly corresponds to TRBD1 (5 bases). CDR1 is SGHTA and CDR2 is FQGNSA in the germline V gene. The CDR3 has 15 residues. V was shortened by 2 bases and J by 1 base, with 11 bases between the two germline ends. The CDR3 sequence: CASSLFPTENTEAFF. The CDR3 DNA reads as TGTGCCAGCAGCTTATTTCCGACAGAGAACACTGAAGCTTTCTTT.

This chain uses TRBV6-5 with TRBJ2-1; D perhaps matches TRBD2 (5 bases). The CDR3 is 15 residues long. V was clipped by 2 bases and J by 7 bases, with 15 bases between them. CDR1 and CDR2 (germline): MNHEY, SVGAGI. CDR3 DNA: TGTGCCAGCAGTTACGGGTTAGCTCGGGGTAATGAGCAGTTCTTC. Translating it yields CASSYGLARGNEQFF.

This clonotype was counted ten times or more. The chain joins TRBV10-3 to TRBJ2-3; 12 nucleotides line up with TRBD2. The J segment lost 3 bases and the V segment lost 5 bases, leaving 9 bases of the junction unmatched. CDR3 size: 17 residues. The germline V gene encodes CDR1 ENHRY and CDR2 SYGVKD. The DNA for the CDR3 is TGTGCCATCAGTCCTCCCGGACTAGCGGGGCGAACAGATACGCAGTATTTT. Translation: CAISPPGLAGRTDTQYF.

The chain couples TRBV19 to TRBJ2-7; D may be TRBD1 (5 bases). This CDR3 spans 13 amino acids. V was clipped by 9 bases and J by 5 bases, with 17 bases between them. Germline V gives CDR1 LNHDA, CDR2 SQIVND (reference sequence). The CDR3: CASTTSRGNEQYF. DNA for the CDR3: TGTGCCAGCACAACCTCTAGGGGCAACGAGCAGTACTTC.

The gene calls are TRBV7-6 and TRBJ2-7, with D maybe TRBD1 (6 bases). V gave up 1 base and J gave up 2 bases, with 12 bases separating them. Germline CDR1 reads SGHVS; CDR2 reads FNYEAQ. The CDR3 consists of 15 residues. The CDR3 DNA reads TGTGCCAGCAGCTTAGAGAGACAGGAGACCTACGAGCAGTACTTC. Residues: CASSLERQETYEQYF.

The chain links TRBV5-1 to TRBJ2-2; possible D gene TRBD1, 6 bases. Per the germline V gene, CDR1 is SGHRS and CDR2 is YFSETQ. The CDR3 has 17 amino acids. Deletions cut 1 base from V and 8 bases from J, with 21 bases between. CDR3 loop: CASSLSGDIIRTGELFF. In nucleotides, the CDR3 is TGCGCCAGCAGCTTGTCCGGGGACATCATACGCACTGGGGAGCTGTTTTTT.

This chain links TRBV7-8 with TRBJ2-2, with D possibly called TRBD1 or TRBD2 (5 bases each). V was pared by 2 bases and J by 4 bases, with 11 bases between. This CDR3 has 15 residues. The germline gives CDR1 SGHVS, CDR2 FQNEAQ. The CDR3 bases are TGTGCCAGCAGCTTATCCACTAGGGGCACCGGGGAGCTGTTTTTT. This gives the protein CASSLSTRGTGELFF.

There are a few counts of this clonotype. The CDR3 sequence is CSGAGRLQETQYF. The CDR3 bases are TGCAGCGGGGCGGGACGGTTACAAGAGACCCAGTACTTC. V gene TRBV29-1 combines with J gene TRBJ2-5; D is perhaps TRBD2 (6 bases). Germline V gene lookup returns CDR1 SQVTM and CDR2 ANQGSEA. The CDR3 consists of 13 residues. V shed 7 bases and J shed 2 bases, with 14 bases lying between them. The full variable domain, completed using reference TRBV29-1 and TRBJ2-5, is SAVISQKPSRDICQRGTSLTIQCQVDSQVTMMFWYRQQPGQSLTLIATANQGSEATYESGFVIDKFPISRPNLTFSTLTVSNMSPEDSSIYLCSGAGRLQETQYFGPGTRLLVL.

This clonotype was recorded at least ten times. V and J are TRBV27 and TRBJ1-6, with D uncertain. Germline CDR1 and CDR2: MNHEY and SMNVEV (reference sequence). V shed 0 bases and J shed 6 bases, with 3 bases lying between them. The CDR3 extends over 13 amino acids. The CDR3 bases are TGTGCCAGCAGTTTATCAGTTAATTCACCCCTCCACTTT. It is translated as CASSLSVNSPLHF.

V is TRBV29-1 and J is TRBJ2-2, with 10 bases that match TRBD2. Germline V CDR1 and CDR2: SQVTM, ANQGSEA. The V segment lost 4 bases and the J segment 4 bases; nucleotides outside the gene matches: 15. CDR3 length: 18 residues. The CDR3 DNA sequence: TGCAGCGTTGTACCTAGCGGGAGACCCAAGGGTAGCACCGGGGAGCTGTTTTTT. This translates into CSVVPSGRPKGSTGELFF.

This clonotype was observed a handful of times. The V gene is TRBV27, the J gene TRBJ2-7, with D maybe TRBD2 (6 bases). Trimming shortened V by 0 bases and J by 6 bases, and 24 bases separated the two germline ends. Germline CDR1 MNHEY, CDR2 SMNVEV (reference sequence). This CDR3 has 18 amino acids. The CDR3 DNA follows: TGTGCCAGCAGTTTATCAACCGGGACCACAAAAAGGGGAGGCGAGCAGTACTTC. This codes for CASSLSTGTTKRGGEQYF.